This TCR beta chain was recorded in a study of blood T cell repertoires in COVID-19 (TCRdb year 2020). Some background on the complete study: Samples covering the acute and convalescent phases of COVID-19 were provided by collaborators in the United States, Italy and Spain. Where HLA class I and class II types were available, the types were taken from metadata supplied by the sample provider, not from assay-based typing. A de-identified subject ID, COVID-19 status, age in years and sex were almost always included in the sample metadata. The repertoires were released in a freely available public database meant as a resource for research on the immune response to SARS-CoV-2. The samples were drawn from two sources: the first 160 participants of the ongoing ImmuneRACE study, and 1,000 to 1,500 subjects contributed by 6 global collaborators. The dataset comprised deeply sampled blood TCRbeta repertoires from subjects exposed to, actively infected with, or recovered from COVID-19. The prospective study material was composed of cDNA or gDNA derived from T cells, B-cell-depleted T cells, or PBMCs. General conclusions and limits of the study: Clinical and demographic metadata were provided uncurated, with the amount varying by source and participant.

TCRbeta CDR3 regions were amplified from genomic DNA using the immunoSEQ Assay, a bias-controlled multiplex PCR. The original methods were these. Nucleated cell counts per sample were estimated from amplification of reference gene primers within the assay. Sequence reads were collapsed and filtered to measure the absolute abundance of every unique TCRbeta CDR3 rearrangement. For each sample, productive Simpson clonality was calculated as the square root of Simpson's diversity index over productive rearrangements. TCRdb took this table from immuneACCESS and kept in-frame rearrangements with V and J called. Such tables lack part of the clones; where checked against another copy, unresolved V genes explain under half of the gap, and the rest is unexplained. V and J calls and clone size are those listed in that table; D and trimming were worked out from the DNA. The sample table shows 45,000 to 60,000 clones, and 80% to 85% are seen once. Of the sample, about 8.8% falls within the top ten clones.

One collaborating source in Seattle enrolled patients during active infection and followed them longitudinally through the course of disease. Collaborating institutions collected whole blood in K2EDTA tubes following their own protocols. For TCRbeta analysis, collaborators shipped samples as frozen whole blood, isolated PBMCs, or DNA extracted from either of those sample types. In the case of this clone: Its antigen remains undetermined. No qualities accompany the bases; no much larger clone lies one base away.

Material: peripheral blood. The receptor comes from a man at least 80 years old with COVID-19, enrolled during active disease.

The DNA is as follows: TGTGCCACCAGTGATTCTCTAGCGGGAGGGCCCTTAAAAGAGACCCAGTACTTC. It translates to CATSDSLAGGPLKETQYF. The rearranged chain carries TRBV24-1 and TRBJ2-5, with TRBD2 identical over 12 junction bases. The CDR3 goes from the cysteine to the phenylalanine over 18 residues. Only the CDR3 DNA is retained, 54 bases long and in frame from the first base. V is cut back by 2 bases and J by 3 bases, with 9 bases in the junction unmatched. Taken from the germline V gene, the CDR1 and CDR2 loops are KGHDR and SFDVKD.